A selection of T cell receptor beta chains follows, all from one sample in a study of T cells in Graves' hyperthyroidism and ophthalmopathy. TCRdb called the multiplex PCR reads again in MiXCR, with one record for every CDR3 protein. The sample contains about 210,000 distinct CDR3 sequences, roughly 17% of which appear only once. The sample taken for sequencing was blood. The receptor source for this set is a man aged 45 to 65 with Graves' hyperthyroidism. Each CDR3 is given with its conserved first and last residue. D genes are given only for firm matches. Only part of the rows carry a size: once, few, many, or a class if the clone is expanded.

CDR3,DNA,size,J,D,V
CASGLSEKRAFF,TGTGCTAGTGGTTTGTCGGAAAAGAGGGCTTTCTTT,-,TRBJ1-1,-,TRBV12-5
CSAFDTSGSKNEQFF,TGCAGTGCTTTTGACACTAGCGGGAGTAAGAATGAGCAGTTCTTC,-,TRBJ2-1,TRBD2,TRBV20-1
CSARGVGLVTGELFF,TGCAGTGCTAGAGGGGTGGGATTGGTCACCGGGGAGCTGTTTTTT,-,TRBJ2-2,-,TRBV20-1
CATSRDRQSYEQYF,TGTGCCACCAGCAGAGATAGGCAATCCTACGAGCAGTACTTC,few,TRBJ2-7,-,TRBV15
CAISPSTDTQYF,TGTGCCATCTCTCCTAGCACAGATACGCAGTATTTT,-,TRBJ2-3,-,TRBV10-3
CASSRPGTALGEQYF,TGTGCCAGCAGCCGTCCCGGGACCGCGTTAGGGGAGCAGTACTTC,many,TRBJ2-7,-,TRBV7-9
CAWSRNRGWASPLHF,TGTGCCTGGAGCCGAAACCGGGGCTGGGCTTCACCCCTCCACTTT,few,TRBJ1-6,-,TRBV30
CASIQAGGGNYGYTF,TGTGCCAGCATTCAGGCGGGAGGGGGCAACTATGGCTACACCTTC,-,TRBJ1-2,TRBD1,TRBV12-3/TRBV12-4
CASSTPGLARENKQFF,TGCGCCAGCAGCACCCCGGGACTAGCGAGAGAAAATAAGCAGTTCTTC,few,TRBJ2-1,TRBD2,TRBV4-3
CASSSLAGGRPFSYNEQFF,TGTGCCAGCAGCTCCTTAGCGGGAGGCCGTCCTTTCTCCTACAATGAGCAGTTCTTC,-,TRBJ2-1,TRBD2,TRBV13
CATLQGAGETHDFGSLYEQYF,TGTGCCACCTTACAGGGGGCAGGCGAGACCCATGATTTTGGTTCTTTATACGAGCAGTACTTC,few,TRBJ2-7,TRBD1,TRBV10-3
CSANSGTSGGEQFF,TGCAGTGCGAACTCCGGGACTAGCGGGGGGGAGCAGTTCTTC,many,TRBJ2-1,TRBD2,TRBV20-1
CAIRDLGRNTQYF,TGTGCCATCAGGGATTTAGGCCGGAATACGCAGTATTTT,-,TRBJ2-3,-,TRBV10-3
CASNKQGAEAFF,TGTGCCAGCAACAAACAGGGGGCTGAAGCTTTCTTT,-,TRBJ1-1,TRBD1,TRBV7-9
CASSIRNSGANVLTF,TGTGCCAGTAGTATAAGGAACTCTGGGGCCAACGTCCTGACTTTC,-,TRBJ2-6,-,TRBV19
CASSQTVLAGGADTQYF,TGCGCCAGCAGCCAAACCGTTCTAGCGGGAGGGGCAGATACGCAGTATTTT,few,TRBJ2-3,TRBD2,TRBV4-3
CASSITVGGYHNEQFF,TGTGCCAGCAGCATTACTGTAGGGGGCTACCACAATGAGCAGTTCTTC,many,TRBJ2-1,TRBD1,TRBV13
CASSFGSEETQYF,TGTGCCAGCAGTTTCGGCAGCGAAGAGACCCAGTACTTC,many,TRBJ2-5,-,TRBV28
CAAAGTSATGPRTGELFF,TGTGCCGCAGCCGGGACTAGCGCTACCGGGCCTAGAACCGGGGAGCTGTTTTTT,many,TRBJ2-2,TRBD2,TRBV10-3
CASSSGLTYEQYF,TGTGCCAGCAGCTCAGGACTAACCTACGAGCAGTACTTC,many,TRBJ2-7,-,TRBV7-8
CASSRTVRLGNTIYF,TGTGCCAGCAGCCGGACAGTTCGCCTTGGAAACACCATATATTTT,-,TRBJ1-3,-,TRBV7-2
CAWSSGKRTGVEKLFF,TGTGCCTGGAGTTCTGGGAAACGGACAGGGGTTGAAAAACTGTTTTTT,many,TRBJ1-4,TRBD1,TRBV30
CSASQTSGGSTDTQYF,TGCAGTGCTAGCCAGACTAGCGGGGGCAGCACAGATACGCAGTATTTT,few,TRBJ2-3,TRBD2,TRBV20-1
CASSQAGLETYNEQFF,TGTGCCAGCAGCCAAGCGGGACTAGAAACCTACAATGAGCAGTTCTTC,few,TRBJ2-1,TRBD2,TRBV4-2
CASQREGGSPLHF,TGTGCCAGCCAAAGGGAGGGGGGTTCACCCCTCCACTTT,few,TRBJ1-6,-,TRBV6-4
CASSSVRLLAKNIQYF,TGTGCCAGCAGCAGCGTGAGGCTTTTAGCCAAAAACATTCAGTACTTC,many,TRBJ2-4,-,TRBV27
CASSLTQDSGYTF,TGTGCCAGCAGTTTAACTCAGGACAGTGGCTACACCTTC,-,TRBJ1-2,-,TRBV28
CASSIDREGQDTQYF,TGTGCCAGCAGTATCGATCGGGAGGGCCAAGATACGCAGTATTTT,many,TRBJ2-3,TRBD2,TRBV28
CASSAPGQGNTGELFF,TGCGCCAGCAGCGCACCGGGACAGGGAAACACCGGGGAGCTGTTTTTT,many,TRBJ2-2,TRBD1,TRBV5-1
CASSYSIDLMRGYTF,TGTGCCAGCAGTTACTCGATCGACCTGATGAGGGGCTACACCTTC,-,TRBJ1-2,-,TRBV6-2/TRBV6-3
CASSSTGIGEQFF,TGTGCCAGCAGTTCGACAGGGATCGGTGAGCAGTTCTTC,many,TRBJ2-1,TRBD1,TRBV28
CASSVGIRQGVSGNTIYF,TGTGCCAGCAGCGTAGGAATAAGACAGGGGGTCTCTGGAAACACCATATATTTT,few,TRBJ1-3,TRBD1,TRBV9
CASHLTNRRRYEQYF,TGTGCCAGCCACCTAACTAACAGGAGAAGGTACGAGCAGTACTTC,many,TRBJ2-7,-,TRBV12-3/TRBV12-4
CASSYPGAHPQHF,TGTGCCAGCAGTTACCCGGGGGCCCACCCCCAGCATTTT,few,TRBJ1-5,-,TRBV6-6
CASSPRGLSYNEQFF,TGTGCCAGCAGTCCCCGGGGTCTGTCCTACAATGAGCAGTTCTTC,many,TRBJ2-1,-,TRBV28
CASSSGQGAGNTIYF,TGTGCCAGCTCATCAGGACAGGGTGCTGGAAACACCATATATTTT,many,TRBJ1-3,TRBD1,TRBV18
CASTRPGGNYGYTF,TGTGCCAGCACCCGCCCAGGCGGAAACTATGGCTACACCTTC,many,TRBJ1-2,-,TRBV27
CASSDPGRDSGNTIYF,TGTGCCAGCAGTGATCCGGGCCGAGACTCTGGAAACACCATATATTTT,-,TRBJ1-3,-,TRBV2
CASSVSPFAYNEQFF,TGTGCCAGCAGCGTATCACCCTTCGCCTACAATGAGCAGTTCTTC,-,TRBJ2-1,-,TRBV9
CASSGGIDEQYF,TGCGCCAGCAGTGGGGGAATAGACGAGCAGTACTTC,many,TRBJ2-7,-,TRBV10-2
CATSWSGNQPQHF,TGTGCCACCAGTTGGTCCGGCAATCAGCCCCAGCATTTT,-,TRBJ1-5,-,TRBV24-1
CASSDTSGDNEQFF,TGTGCCAGCAGTGACACTAGCGGGGACAATGAGCAGTTCTTC,few,TRBJ2-1,TRBD2,TRBV2
CASSPGQGSYNSPLHF,TGCGCCAGCAGCCCTGGGCAGGGCTCCTATAATTCACCCCTCCACTTT,-,TRBJ1-6,-,TRBV4-1
CASSFYQTQYF,TGTGCCAGCAGCTTCTATCAGACCCAGTACTTC,many,TRBJ2-5,-,TRBV7-2
CASSLGGYTNEKLFF,TGCGCCAGCAGCTTGGGGGGGTATACTAATGAAAAACTGTTTTTT,few,TRBJ1-4,-,TRBV5-1
CATRIQGANGYTF,TGTGCCACCAGAATCCAGGGGGCAAATGGCTACACCTTC,-,TRBJ1-2,TRBD1,TRBV7-8
CSAVRLAVSYEQYF,TGCAGTGCTGTCCGACTAGCGGTTAGCTACGAGCAGTACTTC,-,TRBJ2-7,TRBD2,TRBV20-1
CASSITTGFGNTEAFF,TGCGCCAGCAGCATTACGACAGGGTTCGGGAACACTGAAGCTTTCTTT,many,TRBJ1-1,TRBD1,TRBV5-1
CASSFGGGETEAFF,TGTGCCAGCAGTTTTGGCGGGGGGGAGACTGAAGCTTTCTTT,many,TRBJ1-1,-,TRBV28
CASSEALEDEQYF,TGTGCCAGCAGTGAAGCGCTTGAGGACGAGCAGTACTTC,many,TRBJ2-7,-,TRBV2
CSARDRSGKKADTQYF,TGCAGTGCTAGAGATCGGTCAGGGAAAAAGGCAGATACGCAGTATTTT,many,TRBJ2-3,-,TRBV20-1
CASSFDGVEKLFF,TGCGCCAGCAGCTTTGACGGCGTGGAAAAACTGTTTTTT,few,TRBJ1-4,-,TRBV5-1
CATSEGYKGGQETQYF,TGTGCCACCAGTGAAGGTTACAAGGGGGGTCAGGAGACCCAGTACTTC,many,TRBJ2-5,-,TRBV24-1